The 31 T cell receptor beta chains presented below share a single source sample, sequenced in a study of T cells expressing NK-cell markers. TCRdb processed the 5' RACE reads again and assigns one entry to each CDR3 protein, with no DNA. The sample table includes 200,000 to 300,000 distinct CDR3 sequences. The sequenced sample was blood T cells: a sorted CD56 or NKG2C T cell subset, CD4+ or CD8+ T cells, or bulk PBMC T cells (not recorded which). The receptors stem from a man younger than 35 in good health.

The CDR3 reads CASSSLPEKLFF. The rearrangement joins TRBV6-2 or TRBV6-3 to TRBJ1-1. This CDR3 contains 12 residues. CDR1 is MNHEY, CDR2 SVGEGT, per germline.

The chain couples TRBV12-3 or TRBV12-4 to TRBJ2-3; TCRdb's D call of TRBD2 is untestable without DNA. This CDR3 contains 18 residues. The CDR3 protein is CASSFGSGRWSSTDTQYF.

The gene calls are TRBV20-1 and TRBJ2-7; TCRdb reports TRBD2, a call that lacks DNA to check it against. This CDR3 contains 14 residues. Germline CDR1 is DFQATT and CDR2 is SNEGSKA (reference sequence). CDR3 region: CSASGLDASYEQYF.

The genes are TRBV12-3 or TRBV12-4 and TRBJ1-2; TCRdb's D gene call, TRBD1, goes unchecked for lack of DNA. The CDR3 has 13 residues. CDR3 in amino acids: CASMGPFNYGYTF.

This CDR3 reads CASSSTSLRGEKLFF. The gene calls are TRBV5-1 and TRBJ1-4; TCRdb reports TRBD1, a call that lacks DNA to check it against. The germline gives CDR1 SGHRS, CDR2 YFSETQ. The CDR3 loop spans 15 amino acids.

V usage is TRBV7-2 and J usage is TRBJ2-3; TCRdb returns TRBD2, unconfirmable since there is no DNA. The germline CDR1 and CDR2 sequences are SGHTA and FQGNSA. The CDR3 spans 14 residues. This CDR3 is CASSGRTSPDTQYF.

The chain has TRBV4-3 and TRBJ2-7. Germline V gives CDR1 LGHNA, CDR2 YSLEER. The CDR3 contains 16 residues. CDR3 residues: CASSQGLGGKTREQYF.

The J gene is TRBJ2-1, the V gene TRBV12-3 or TRBV12-4; TCRdb returns TRBD1, unconfirmable since there is no DNA. The CDR3 is 22 residues long. CDR3 region: CASSLVLWWEAGGRGVSNEQFF.

The rearrangement links TRBV5-4 to TRBJ2-5; the TRBD1 assignment by TCRdb is unverifiable without DNA. The CDR3 extends over 16 amino acids. The germline V gene encodes CDR1 SGHNT and CDR2 YYREEE (reference sequence). CDR3 amino acids: CASSFGAGGRQETQYF.

The rearrangement links TRBV6-2 or TRBV6-3 to TRBJ2-1; the D gene TCRdb calls, TRBD2, cannot be checked with no DNA. Per germline, CDR1 MNHEY and CDR2 SVGEGT. The CDR3 runs to 16 residues. This chain's CDR3 is CASSYSQGRASNEQFF.

The rearrangement joins TRBV12-3 or TRBV12-4 to TRBJ2-1; TCRdb's assignment of TRBD1 cannot be checked, as there is no DNA. This CDR3 is built from 15 residues. The CDR3 region is CASSSPRRSHNEQFF.

J is TRBJ2-1 and V is TRBV19; TCRdb lists TRBD2, though no DNA is available to test this call. Germline lookup yields CDR1 LNHDA and CDR2 SQIVND (reference sequence). The CDR3 is made up of 14 amino acids. CDR3 loop: CASSVPGTYNEQFF.

The chain has TRBV12-3 or TRBV12-4 and TRBJ2-1; there is no DNA to check the TCRdb D call of TRBD1. The CDR3 has 20 residues. Here the CDR3 reads CASTGPGTWAGGHQYNEQFF.

The V call is TRBV24-1, the J call TRBJ2-1; TCRdb's D call, TRBD2, is unchecked because there is no DNA. The germline V gene encodes CDR1 KGHDR and CDR2 SFDVKD. The CDR3 covers 14 residues. The CDR3 reads CATSDLWQGDEQFF.

This chain uses TRBV20-1 with TRBJ2-2; TCRdb returns TRBD2, unconfirmable since there is no DNA. The CDR3 loop spans 15 amino acids. The germline gives CDR1 DFQATT, CDR2 SNEGSKA (reference sequence). CDR3 in amino acids: CSAKRTSGSLGELFF.

The chain joins TRBV20-1 to TRBJ2-1; the D gene TCRdb calls, TRBD2, cannot be checked with no DNA. The CDR3 consists of 14 residues. Germline V gene data show CDR1 as DFQATT and CDR2 as SNEGSKA (reference sequence). The CDR3 loop is CSARGSGAGNEQFF.

The chain employs TRBV30 and TRBJ2-3; TCRdb picks TRBD2, but there is no DNA to check that call. The CDR3 spans 18 residues. Germline values: CDR1 GTSNPN, CDR2 SVGIG (reference sequence). The CDR3 here is CAWTPGLAGDIGTDTQYF.

The rearrangement links TRBV7-6 to TRBJ2-2; the D call of TRBD1 rests on TCRdb alone, since no DNA is present to check it. The CDR3 loop spans 14 amino acids. Per the germline V gene, CDR1 is SGHVS and CDR2 is FNYEAQ. CDR3 sequence: CASSRPPGGGELFF.

The gene calls are TRBV5-4 and TRBJ2-5; no DNA is available, so the TRBD2 call from TCRdb remains unchecked. This CDR3 region has 16 residues. Per the germline V gene, CDR1 is SGHNT and CDR2 is YYREEE (reference sequence). CDR3 loop: CASSPGLAGGEETQYF.

The rearrangement joins TRBV4-2 to TRBJ2-1; no DNA is available, so the TRBD2 call from TCRdb remains unchecked. CDR1 and CDR2 from the germline V gene are LGHNA and YNFKEQ. The CDR3 totals 16 residues. The CDR3 is CASSQPKAGGPSEQFF.

The chain uses TRBV7-2 and TRBJ2-3; TCRdb's D call, TRBD2, is unchecked because there is no DNA. The CDR3 extends over 16 amino acids. Germline CDR1 is SGHTA and CDR2 is FQGNSA. CDR3 loop: CASSPSSGRAVDTQYF. Looking up the rest from reference TRBV7-2 and TRBJ2-3 gives the full variable domain: GAGVSQSPSNKVTEKGKDVELRCDPISGHTALYWYRQSLGQGLEFLIYFQGNSAPDKSGLPSDRFSAERTGGSVSTLTIQRTQQEDSAVYLCASSPSSGRAVDTQYFGPGTRLTVL.

The chain carries TRBV29-1 and TRBJ2-3; TCRdb reports TRBD2, a call that lacks DNA to check it against. Germline loops: CDR1 SQVTM, CDR2 ANQGSEA. The CDR3 extends over 14 amino acids. CDR3 sequence reads: CSVGRGGRRDTQYF.

The rearrangement links TRBV7-9 to TRBJ2-3; there is no DNA to check the TCRdb D call of TRBD2. This CDR3 is 16 amino acids long. Germline CDR1 is SEHNR and CDR2 is FQNEAQ (reference sequence). The CDR3 region is CASSPNSGDHRGTQYF. Supplemented by reference TRBV7-9 and TRBJ2-3, the full variable domain reads DTGVSQNPRHKITKRGQNVTFRCDPISEHNRLYWYRQTLGQGPEFLTYFQNEAQLEKSRLLSDRFSAERPKGSFSTLEIQRTEQGDSAMYLCASSPNSGDHRGTQYFGPGTRLTVL.

The chain joins TRBV12-3 or TRBV12-4 to TRBJ2-3; as DNA is missing, the TRBD1 call by TCRdb cannot be tested. The CDR3 runs to 15 residues. CDR3 loop: CASHRTGLGTDTQYF.

The chain has TRBV7-8 and TRBJ2-1. This CDR3 region has 11 residues. Germline CDR1 reads SGHVS; CDR2 reads FQNEAQ. CDR3 residues: CASSLGVESFF. The whole variable domain, filled in from reference TRBV7-8 and TRBJ2-1, reads GAGVSQSPRYKVAKRGQDVALRCDPISGHVSLFWYQQALGQGPEFLTYFQNEAQLDKSGLPSDRFFAERPEGSVSTLKIQRTQQEDSAVYLCASSLGVESFFGPGTRLTVL.

The chain couples TRBV10-3 to TRBJ2-7. The CDR3 consists of 12 residues. The V gene's germline CDR1 is ENHRY and CDR2 SYGVKD. CDR3: CAISPQTYEQYF.

This rearrangement joins TRBV6-5 to TRBJ1-1; the TCRdb call, TRBD1, lacks DNA for checking. The CDR3 has 16 residues. CDR1 MNHEY and CDR2 SVGAGI come from the germline V gene. The chain's CDR3 is CASSYSGGWQGQSAFF.

This rearrangement joins TRBV6-2 or TRBV6-3 to TRBJ2-5. This CDR3 contains 12 residues. Germline V gives CDR1 MNHEY, CDR2 SVGEGT. CDR3 amino acids: CASSYRKETQYF.

The rearrangement uses TRBV29-1 and TRBJ1-4. Germline CDR1 and CDR2: SQVTM and ANQGSEA. This CDR3 spans 12 amino acids. This CDR3 reads CSVGSITEKLFF.

The chain has TRBV12-3 or TRBV12-4 and TRBJ1-2. The CDR3 extends over 15 amino acids. Here the CDR3 reads CASKLSGVPNYGYTF.

The V and J genes are TRBV12-3 or TRBV12-4 and TRBJ2-3; the D gene TCRdb calls, TRBD2, cannot be checked with no DNA. This CDR3 has 19 amino acids. CDR3 residues: CASSSTRLAGGHRTDTQYF.